Given below is one T cell receptor beta chain in context. The record originates from a study of T cells in Graves' hyperthyroidism and ophthalmopathy. Looking at the study overall: Once the initial diagnosis was made, peripheral blood was obtained before any treatment.

The V gene's germline CDR1 is KGHSH and CDR2 LQKENI. The V segment lost 3 bases and the J segment 6 bases; nucleotides outside the gene matches: 12. This CDR3 contains 17 residues. TCR beta CDR3 region amplification was performed from RNA transcripts. The HTBI primer set was used in a first-round RT-PCR of the TCR CDR3. TCRdb analysed the multiplex PCR reads with MiXCR anew, one entry per CDR3 protein. The data show about 500,000 distinct CDR3 sequences, with over 13% seen just once and about 17% held by the top ten. The specimen was blood. The clonotype was recovered from a woman under 30 with Graves' hyperthyroidism. The rearrangement links TRBV18 to TRBJ2-3; TRBD2 matches at 10 bases. For the CDR3, the DNA is TGTGCCAGCTCACCCACACCCCCTAGCGGGAGAAGTGATACGCAGTATTTT. Amino acids: CASSPTPPSGRSDTQYF.